These T cell receptor beta chains were read from a single sample in a study of identical twins. TCRdb reanalysed the 5' RACE reads using MiXCR and keeps one entry per CDR3 protein. The sample has about 700,000 distinct CDR3 sequences, over 8.5% seen once. These data were also reused for a study on yellow fever vaccine responses in identical twins.

Sequenced sample: PBMCs. The receptor source for this set is a woman under 30 in good health. CDR3s include the opening cysteine and the closing phenylalanine or tryptophan. Fields, in order: J gene, V gene, D gene, clone size, CDR3 DNA, CDR3 protein. A D gene is named only where the DNA matches it firmly. Expanded clones are given a class, and other clones once, few, many or no size at all.

J gene: TRBJ2-1; V gene: TRBV20-1; D gene: TRBD2; clone size: NA; CDR3 DNA: TGCAGTGCTAGAGTTAGCGGGAGTGGCAATGAGCAGTTCTTC; CDR3 protein: CSARVSGSGNEQFF
J gene: TRBJ2-7; V gene: TRBV6-1; D gene: NA; clone size: few; CDR3 DNA: TGTGCCAGCAGCCTCCCAGGGGGGAGGGAGCAGTACTTC; CDR3 protein: CASSLPGGREQYF
J gene: TRBJ1-5; V gene: TRBV28; D gene: NA; clone size: few; CDR3 DNA: TGTGCCAGCAGCGGCCCGCCTCGGGGCAATCAGCCCCAGCATTTT; CDR3 protein: CASSGPPRGNQPQHF
J gene: TRBJ2-7; V gene: TRBV10-3; D gene: NA; clone size: many; CDR3 DNA: TGTGCCATCAGAACCGGGAACTACGAGCAGTACTTC; CDR3 protein: CAIRTGNYEQYF
J gene: TRBJ2-4; V gene: TRBV11-1; D gene: TRBD1; clone size: few; CDR3 DNA: TGTGCCAGCAGCCCAGGGACAGGGGTTAGGCTGGCCAAAAACATTCAGTACTTC; CDR3 protein: CASSPGTGVRLAKNIQYF
J gene: TRBJ1-2; V gene: TRBV7-3; D gene: NA; clone size: NA; CDR3 DNA: TGTGCCAGCAGCTTAGGGATCCACCCATCCTATGGCTACACCTTC; CDR3 protein: CASSLGIHPSYGYTF
J gene: TRBJ1-2; V gene: TRBV7-9; D gene: NA; clone size: many; CDR3 DNA: TGCGCCAGCAGCTTCGAGAACTATGGCTACACCTTC; CDR3 protein: CASSFENYGYTF
J gene: TRBJ1-5; V gene: TRBV24-1; D gene: NA; clone size: few; CDR3 DNA: TGTGCCACCGGCGAAGGACGGAAGCTCGAAGAGCCCCAGCATTTT; CDR3 protein: CATGEGRKLEEPQHF
J gene: TRBJ2-5; V gene: TRBV12-3/TRBV12-4; D gene: NA; clone size: many; CDR3 DNA: TGTGCCAGCAGTTTAGGGGTTTTCGAAGAGACCCAGTACTTC; CDR3 protein: CASSLGVFEETQYF
J gene: TRBJ2-3; V gene: TRBV2; D gene: TRBD2; clone size: few; CDR3 DNA: TGTGCCAGCAGAGGGAGCGGGGGAGACCCAGATACGCAGTATTTT; CDR3 protein: CASRGSGGDPDTQYF
J gene: TRBJ2-7; V gene: TRBV5-1; D gene: NA; clone size: many; CDR3 DNA: TGTGCCAGCAGCTTGGCGGGGACAACCTACGAGCAGTACTTC; CDR3 protein: CASSLAGTTYEQYF
J gene: TRBJ2-1; V gene: TRBV11-1; D gene: TRBD1; clone size: few; CDR3 DNA: TGTGCCAGCAGCAGAGAACGGGACAGGGGGAGGAATGAGCAGTTCTTC; CDR3 protein: CASSRERDRGRNEQFF
J gene: TRBJ2-2; V gene: TRBV29-1; D gene: TRBD1; clone size: NA; CDR3 DNA: TGCAGCGGATGGACAGGGGTGGCCGGGGAGCTGTTTTTT; CDR3 protein: CSGWTGVAGELFF
J gene: TRBJ2-1; V gene: TRBV18; D gene: TRBD2; clone size: few; CDR3 DNA: TGTGCCAGCTCACCCTTTTATATGACTAGCGGGGGGAATAGAGATGAGCAGTTCTTC; CDR3 protein: CASSPFYMTSGGNRDEQFF
J gene: TRBJ1-6; V gene: TRBV20-1; D gene: TRBD1; clone size: few; CDR3 DNA: TGCAGTGCTGCACCGGGACAGCTTACACCCCTCCACTTT; CDR3 protein: CSAAPGQLTPLHF
J gene: TRBJ1-2; V gene: TRBV12-3/TRBV12-4; D gene: NA; clone size: few; CDR3 DNA: TGTGCCAGCAGACCCGGACGAGGGTCCTATGGCTACACCTTC; CDR3 protein: CASRPGRGSYGYTF
J gene: TRBJ2-3; V gene: TRBV10-3; D gene: NA; clone size: many; CDR3 DNA: TGTGCCATCAGTGAGGACGTCGGCGATACGCAGTATTTT; CDR3 protein: CAISEDVGDTQYF
J gene: TRBJ1-2; V gene: TRBV12-3/TRBV12-4; D gene: NA; clone size: few; CDR3 DNA: TGTGCCAGCACCTTGGGGTTACTCTATGGCTACACCTTC; CDR3 protein: CASTLGLLYGYTF
J gene: TRBJ2-2; V gene: TRBV6-1; D gene: NA; clone size: many; CDR3 DNA: TGTGCCAGCAGTGAAGCGCCTGTATCCTCCGGGGAGCTGTTTTTT; CDR3 protein: CASSEAPVSSGELFF
J gene: TRBJ2-7; V gene: TRBV7-9; D gene: NA; clone size: NA; CDR3 DNA: TGTGCCAGCAGCTTAGCGCCGCCAGGAATGTCCTACGAGCAGTACTTC; CDR3 protein: CASSLAPPGMSYEQYF
J gene: TRBJ2-7; V gene: TRBV10-2; D gene: TRBD2; clone size: few; CDR3 DNA: TGCGCCAGCAGTTCACCCGGGACTATCTCCTACGAGCAGTACTTC; CDR3 protein: CASSSPGTISYEQYF
J gene: TRBJ2-7; V gene: TRBV20-1; D gene: TRBD1; clone size: many; CDR3 DNA: TGCAGTGCTATTAGCCGGGGACAGGGATACGAGCAGTACTTC; CDR3 protein: CSAISRGQGYEQYF
J gene: TRBJ2-7; V gene: TRBV6-1; D gene: TRBD1; clone size: few; CDR3 DNA: TGTGCCAGCAGCCCCGGGACAGGCGAAGCCGAGCAGTACTTC; CDR3 protein: CASSPGTGEAEQYF
J gene: TRBJ2-6; V gene: TRBV15; D gene: NA; clone size: few; CDR3 DNA: TGTGCCACGGCCAAACCGGGGGTGACTGGGGCCAACGTCCTGACTTTC; CDR3 protein: CATAKPGVTGANVLTF
J gene: TRBJ2-2; V gene: TRBV7-2; D gene: TRBD2; clone size: NA; CDR3 DNA: TGTGCCAGCAGCCGTTACCCGGGGGGGCTGGCCGGGGAGCTGTTTTTT; CDR3 protein: CASSRYPGGLAGELFF
J gene: TRBJ2-1; V gene: TRBV25-1; D gene: NA; clone size: few; CDR3 DNA: TGTGCCAGCTCTGACACGACAGGTTACAATGAGCAGTTCTTC; CDR3 protein: CASSDTTGYNEQFF
J gene: TRBJ2-5; V gene: TRBV2; D gene: NA; clone size: many; CDR3 DNA: TGTGCCAGCAGTGAAGAAGGCGCCCCCCAAGAGACCCAGTACTTC; CDR3 protein: CASSEEGAPQETQYF
J gene: TRBJ2-1; V gene: TRBV7-9; D gene: NA; clone size: NA; CDR3 DNA: TGTGCCAGCAGCTTAAATCAGGTCTCCTACAATGAGCAGTTCTTC; CDR3 protein: CASSLNQVSYNEQFF
J gene: TRBJ2-5; V gene: TRBV12-3/TRBV12-4; D gene: NA; clone size: many; CDR3 DNA: TGTGCCAGCAGCCCTGACGGGCGGAAGCAAGAGACCCAGTACTTC; CDR3 protein: CASSPDGRKQETQYF
J gene: TRBJ2-3; V gene: TRBV7-9; D gene: TRBD1; clone size: NA; CDR3 DNA: TGTGCCAGCAGCTTCCTCAGGGGGCAGGGGAGCACAGATACGCAGTATTTT; CDR3 protein: CASSFLRGQGSTDTQYF
J gene: TRBJ2-3; V gene: TRBV12-3/TRBV12-4; D gene: NA; clone size: once; CDR3 DNA: TGTGCCAGCAGTTTGGCGGGACTGTCAGATACGCAGTATTTT; CDR3 protein: CASSLAGLSDTQYF
J gene: TRBJ2-1; V gene: TRBV24-1; D gene: TRBD2; clone size: few; CDR3 DNA: TGTGCCACCAGTGCGCTAGCGGGCCCTTCCGACAATGAGCAGTTCTTC; CDR3 protein: CATSALAGPSDNEQFF
J gene: TRBJ2-7; V gene: TRBV4-3; D gene: TRBD2; clone size: few; CDR3 DNA: TGCGCCAGCAGCCAAGATGTCCCAGTAGCGGGAGGAACCTACGAGCAGTACTTC; CDR3 protein: CASSQDVPVAGGTYEQYF
J gene: TRBJ2-3; V gene: TRBV9; D gene: NA; clone size: NA; CDR3 DNA: TGTGCCAGCAGCGTAGAAGGTGGGCAGGTCCCAGATACGCAGTATTTT; CDR3 protein: CASSVEGGQVPDTQYF
J gene: TRBJ2-1; V gene: TRBV6-5; D gene: TRBD2; clone size: few; CDR3 DNA: TGTGCCAGCAGTTCACTAGCGGGAGACCGCTCCTACAATGAGCAGTTCTTC; CDR3 protein: CASSSLAGDRSYNEQFF
J gene: TRBJ1-1; V gene: TRBV4-3; D gene: NA; clone size: NA; CDR3 DNA: TGCGCCAGCAGCCAAGAATTGGGCACTGAAGCTTTCTTT; CDR3 protein: CASSQELGTEAFF
J gene: TRBJ2-7; V gene: TRBV3-1; D gene: NA; clone size: few; CDR3 DNA: TGTGCCAGCAGCCAAGTCCCCAGGGCCCAGCAGTACTTC; CDR3 protein: CASSQVPRAQQYF
J gene: TRBJ2-7; V gene: TRBV7-6; D gene: NA; clone size: NA; CDR3 DNA: TGTGCCAGCAGCTTAGCCGGCGAGAGCTCCTACGAGCAGTACTTC; CDR3 protein: CASSLAGESSYEQYF
J gene: TRBJ1-2; V gene: TRBV29-1; D gene: NA; clone size: NA; CDR3 DNA: TGCAGCGTTGAAGGCCGAGACAGCGTACTCGGTAACTATGGCTACACCTTC; CDR3 protein: CSVEGRDSVLGNYGYTF
J gene: TRBJ1-5; V gene: TRBV20-1; D gene: NA; clone size: many; CDR3 DNA: TGCAGTGCTAGTACAGGGCGTAACAATCAGCCCCAGCATTTT; CDR3 protein: CSASTGRNNQPQHF
J gene: TRBJ2-7; V gene: TRBV2; D gene: NA; clone size: NA; CDR3 DNA: TGTGCCAGCAACGGGCAGCCGAGCTCCTACGAGCAGTACTTC; CDR3 protein: CASNGQPSSYEQYF
J gene: TRBJ2-5; V gene: TRBV29-1; D gene: NA; clone size: NA; CDR3 DNA: TGCAGCGCCAAATACAGGGCTGCGGAGACCCAGTACTTC; CDR3 protein: CSAKYRAAETQYF
J gene: TRBJ2-1; V gene: TRBV4-2; D gene: NA; clone size: NA; CDR3 DNA: TGTGCCAGCAGCCAAGACCCAGGGTTCGATGAGCAGTTCTTC; CDR3 protein: CASSQDPGFDEQFF
J gene: TRBJ1-4; V gene: TRBV5-1; D gene: TRBD1; clone size: NA; CDR3 DNA: TGCGCCAGCAGCGACACAGGGGAGTGGGGTGAAAAACTGTTTTTT; CDR3 protein: CASSDTGEWGEKLFF
J gene: TRBJ2-3; V gene: TRBV11-2; D gene: TRBD2; clone size: NA; CDR3 DNA: TGTGCCAGCAGCCCGATCCGAGCAACTAGCGGGGATAGCACAGATACGCAGTATTTT; CDR3 protein: CASSPIRATSGDSTDTQYF
J gene: TRBJ2-2; V gene: TRBV11-2; D gene: NA; clone size: NA; CDR3 DNA: TGTGCCAGCAGCTTAGGGAGGGTTCGTACCGGGGAGCTGTTTTTT; CDR3 protein: CASSLGRVRTGELFF
J gene: TRBJ2-7; V gene: TRBV12-3/TRBV12-4; D gene: NA; clone size: NA; CDR3 DNA: TGTGCCAGCAGTTCCTCTTTGAATCATGAGAATGTGGACGAGCAGTACTTC; CDR3 protein: CASSSSLNHENVDEQYF
J gene: TRBJ2-3; V gene: TRBV20-1; D gene: TRBD2; clone size: NA; CDR3 DNA: TGCAGTGCTAGAGATATACTAGCGCATGCAGATACGCAGTATTTT; CDR3 protein: CSARDILAHADTQYF
J gene: TRBJ2-7; V gene: TRBV29-1; D gene: TRBD1; clone size: few; CDR3 DNA: TGCAGCGCCAAGGGACAGCAGGTCTACGAGCAGTACTTC; CDR3 protein: CSAKGQQVYEQYF
J gene: TRBJ1-2; V gene: TRBV29-1; D gene: NA; clone size: few; CDR3 DNA: TGCAGCGTTCTGCAAGGGTGGAGAGGCTACACCTTC; CDR3 protein: CSVLQGWRGYTF
J gene: TRBJ1-1; V gene: TRBV5-1; D gene: NA; clone size: NA; CDR3 DNA: TGCGCCAGCAGCTTGGTGGGTAAAGGGACTGAAGCTTTCTTT; CDR3 protein: CASSLVGKGTEAFF
J gene: TRBJ2-1; V gene: TRBV5-1; D gene: NA; clone size: NA; CDR3 DNA: TGCGCCAGCAGCTCGAGGGGGGACAGCGGCCATGAGCAGTTCTTC; CDR3 protein: CASSSRGDSGHEQFF
J gene: TRBJ2-7; V gene: TRBV11-2; D gene: NA; clone size: few; CDR3 DNA: TGTGCCAGCAGAAAATGGGGAGACGAGCAGTACTTC; CDR3 protein: CASRKWGDEQYF
J gene: TRBJ2-7; V gene: TRBV7-9; D gene: NA; clone size: few; CDR3 DNA: TGTGCCAGCAGCCCAGCAGACCCGGGACTCCAAAGGTACGAGCAGTACTTC; CDR3 protein: CASSPADPGLQRYEQYF
J gene: TRBJ1-3; V gene: TRBV29-1; D gene: NA; clone size: few; CDR3 DNA: TGCAGCGTCGTAGACAGTTACACCATATATTTT; CDR3 protein: CSVVDSYTIYF
J gene: TRBJ2-7; V gene: TRBV7-2; D gene: NA; clone size: NA; CDR3 DNA: TGTGCCAGCAGCCCTGCCAGGGTCTCCTACGAGCAGTACTTC; CDR3 protein: CASSPARVSYEQYF
J gene: TRBJ1-1; V gene: TRBV25-1; D gene: NA; clone size: NA; CDR3 DNA: TGTGCCAGCGGACAATACGGGGTCACTGAAGCTTTCTTT; CDR3 protein: CASGQYGVTEAFF